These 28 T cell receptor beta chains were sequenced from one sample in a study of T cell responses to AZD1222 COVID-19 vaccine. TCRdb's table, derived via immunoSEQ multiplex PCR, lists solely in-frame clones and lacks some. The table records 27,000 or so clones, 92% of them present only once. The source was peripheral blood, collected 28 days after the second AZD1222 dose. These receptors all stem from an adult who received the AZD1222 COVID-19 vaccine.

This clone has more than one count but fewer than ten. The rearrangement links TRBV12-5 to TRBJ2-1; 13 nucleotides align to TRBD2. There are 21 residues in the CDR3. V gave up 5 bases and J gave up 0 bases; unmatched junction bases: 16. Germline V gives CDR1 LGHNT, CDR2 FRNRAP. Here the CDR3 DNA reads TGTGCTAGTGGTCCCCCCCGGGTTCCGGGACTAGCGGGAATCTCCTACAATGAGCAGTTCTTC. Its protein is CASGPPRVPGLAGISYNEQFF.

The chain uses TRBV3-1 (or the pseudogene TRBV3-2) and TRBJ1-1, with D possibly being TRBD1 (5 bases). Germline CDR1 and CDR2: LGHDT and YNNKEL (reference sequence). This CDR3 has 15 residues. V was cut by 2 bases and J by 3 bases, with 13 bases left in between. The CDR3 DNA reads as TGTGCCAGCAGCCAACGGGGCGCCGGGTACACTGAAGCTTTCTTT. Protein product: CASSQRGAGYTEAFF.

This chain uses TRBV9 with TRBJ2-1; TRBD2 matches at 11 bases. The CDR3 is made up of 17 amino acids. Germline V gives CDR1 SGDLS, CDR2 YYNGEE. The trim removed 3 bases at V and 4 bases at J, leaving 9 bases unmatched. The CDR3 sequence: CASSALLAGGVYNEQFF. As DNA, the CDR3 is TGTGCCAGCAGCGCCCTTCTAGCGGGAGGCGTGTACAATGAGCAGTTCTTC.

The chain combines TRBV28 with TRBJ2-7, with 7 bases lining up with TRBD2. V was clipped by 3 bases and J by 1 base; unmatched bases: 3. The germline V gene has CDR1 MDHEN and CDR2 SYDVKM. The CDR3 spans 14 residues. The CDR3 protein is CASSFSSGSYEQYF. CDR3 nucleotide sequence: TGTGCCAGCAGTTTCTCTAGCGGATCCTACGAGCAGTACTTC. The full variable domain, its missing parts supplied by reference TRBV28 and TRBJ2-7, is DVKVTQSSRYLVKRTGEKVFLECVQDMDHENMFWYRQDPGLGLRLIYFSYDVKMKEKGDIPEGYSVSREKKERFSLILESASTNQTSMYLCASSFSSGSYEQYFGPGTRLTVT.

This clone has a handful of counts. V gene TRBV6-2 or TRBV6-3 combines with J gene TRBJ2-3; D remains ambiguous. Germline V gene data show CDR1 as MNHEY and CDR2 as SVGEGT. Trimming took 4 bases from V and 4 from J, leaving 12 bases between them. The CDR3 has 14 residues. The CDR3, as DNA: TGTGCCAGCAGTTCCCAACCACTCCCAGATACGCAGTATTTT. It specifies CASSSQPLPDTQYF.

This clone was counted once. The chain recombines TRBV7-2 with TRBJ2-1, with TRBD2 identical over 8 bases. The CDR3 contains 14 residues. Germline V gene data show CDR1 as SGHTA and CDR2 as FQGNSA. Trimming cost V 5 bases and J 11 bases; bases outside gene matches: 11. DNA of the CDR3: TGTGCCAGCAGCCTTCAGCGGGAGCCCCCTAAGCAGTTCTTC. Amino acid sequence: CASSLQREPPKQFF.

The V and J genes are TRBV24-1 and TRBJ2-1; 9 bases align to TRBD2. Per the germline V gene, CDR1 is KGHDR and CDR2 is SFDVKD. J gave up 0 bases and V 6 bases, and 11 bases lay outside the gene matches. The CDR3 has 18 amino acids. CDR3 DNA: TGTGCCACCAGTCCGGAACTAGCGGGCCTAAGCTCCTACAATGAGCAGTTCTTC. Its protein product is CATSPELAGLSSYNEQFF.

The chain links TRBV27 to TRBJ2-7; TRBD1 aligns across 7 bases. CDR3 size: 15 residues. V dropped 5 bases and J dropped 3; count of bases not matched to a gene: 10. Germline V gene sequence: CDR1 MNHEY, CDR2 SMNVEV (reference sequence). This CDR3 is CASSPTGTANYEQYF. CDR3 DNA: TGTGCCAGCAGTCCAACCGGGACAGCCAACTACGAGCAGTACTTC.

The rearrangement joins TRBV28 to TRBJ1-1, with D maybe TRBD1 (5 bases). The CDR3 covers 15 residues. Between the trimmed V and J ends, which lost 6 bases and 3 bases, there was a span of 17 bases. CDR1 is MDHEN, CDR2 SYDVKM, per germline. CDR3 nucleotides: TGTGCCAGCAGGCGTACAGGTTCGGGGGACACTGAAGCTTTCTTT. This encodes CASRRTGSGDTEAFF.

This chain's CDR3 is CASRDGGEKLFF. CDR3 sequence (DNA): TGTGCCAGCCGGGACGGGGGAGAAAAACTGTTTTTT. The chain uses TRBV6-5 and TRBJ1-4, with D tentatively TRBD1 (5 bases). Trimming stripped 8 bases from V and 8 bases from J, with 12 bases between. Germline V gene sequence: CDR1 MNHEY, CDR2 SVGAGI. This CDR3 contains 12 residues.

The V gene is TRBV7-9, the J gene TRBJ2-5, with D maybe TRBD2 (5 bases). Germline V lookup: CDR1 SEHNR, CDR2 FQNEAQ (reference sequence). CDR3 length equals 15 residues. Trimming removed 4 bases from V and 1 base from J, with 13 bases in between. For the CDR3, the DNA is TGTGCCAGCAGCTCGCCCCCCGGGATCCAAGAGACCCAGTACTTC. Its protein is CASSSPPGIQETQYF. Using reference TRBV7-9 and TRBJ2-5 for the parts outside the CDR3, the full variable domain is DTGVSQNPRHKITKRGQNVTFRCDPISEHNRLYWYRQTLGQGPEFLTYFQNEAQLEKSRLLSDRFSAERPKGSFSTLEIQRTEQGDSAMYLCASSSPPGIQETQYFGPGTRLLVL.

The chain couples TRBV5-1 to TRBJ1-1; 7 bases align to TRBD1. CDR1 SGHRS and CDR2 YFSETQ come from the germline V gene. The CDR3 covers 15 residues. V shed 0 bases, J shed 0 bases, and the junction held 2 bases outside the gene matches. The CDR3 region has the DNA TGCGCCAGCAGCTTGGGGGACAGTGTGAACACTGAAGCTTTCTTT. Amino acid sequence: CASSLGDSVNTEAFF. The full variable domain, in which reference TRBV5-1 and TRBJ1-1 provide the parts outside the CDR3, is KAGVTQTPRYLIKTRGQQVTLSCSPISGHRSVSWYQQTPGQGLQFLFEYFSETQRNKGNFPGRFSGRQFSNSRSEMNVSTLELGDSALYLCASSLGDSVNTEAFFGQGTRLTVV.

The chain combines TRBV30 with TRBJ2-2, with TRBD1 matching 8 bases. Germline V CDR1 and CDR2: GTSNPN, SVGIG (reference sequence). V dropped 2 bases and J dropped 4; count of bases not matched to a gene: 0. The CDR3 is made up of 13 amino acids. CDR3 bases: TGTGCCTGGAGTCAGGGGGCCACCGGGGAGCTGTTTTTT. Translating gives CAWSQGATGELFF.

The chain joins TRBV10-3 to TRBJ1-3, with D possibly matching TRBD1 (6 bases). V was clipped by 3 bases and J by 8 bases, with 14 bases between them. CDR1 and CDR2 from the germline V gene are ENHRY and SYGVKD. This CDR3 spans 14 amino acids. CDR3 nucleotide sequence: TGTGCCATCAGTGAAATCCAGGGGCCGGACACCATATATTTT. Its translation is CAISEIQGPDTIYF.

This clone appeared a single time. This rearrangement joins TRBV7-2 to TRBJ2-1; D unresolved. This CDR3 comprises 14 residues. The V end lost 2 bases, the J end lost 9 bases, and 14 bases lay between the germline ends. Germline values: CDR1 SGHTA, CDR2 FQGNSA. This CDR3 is CASSLSLGIGEQFF. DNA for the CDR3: TGTGCCAGCAGCTTAAGCCTAGGTATCGGTGAGCAGTTCTTC.

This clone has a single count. The chain's CDR3 is CASSLVRGYEKLFF. DNA for the CDR3: TGTGCCAGCAGCTTAGTCAGGGGGTATGAAAAACTGTTTTTT. The gene calls are TRBV7-2 and TRBJ1-4, with TRBD1 matching over 7 bases. The CDR3 spans 14 residues. CDR1 is SGHTA and CDR2 is FQGNSA in the germline V gene. The junction had 2 bases not matched to a gene; V was cut back by 1 base and J by 6 bases.

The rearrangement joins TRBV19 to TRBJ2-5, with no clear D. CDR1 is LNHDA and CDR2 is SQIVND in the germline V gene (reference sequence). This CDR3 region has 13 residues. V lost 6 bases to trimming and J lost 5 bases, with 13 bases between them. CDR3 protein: CASSSRLMETQYF. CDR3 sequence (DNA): TGTGCCAGTAGCTCAAGGTTGATGGAGACCCAGTACTTC.

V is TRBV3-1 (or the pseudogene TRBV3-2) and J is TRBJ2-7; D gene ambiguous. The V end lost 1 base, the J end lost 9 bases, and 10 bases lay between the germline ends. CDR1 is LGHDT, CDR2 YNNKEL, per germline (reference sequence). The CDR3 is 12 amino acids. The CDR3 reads CASSQGRTAQYF. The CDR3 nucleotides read TGTGCCAGCAGCCAAGGGCGGACGGCGCAGTACTTC.

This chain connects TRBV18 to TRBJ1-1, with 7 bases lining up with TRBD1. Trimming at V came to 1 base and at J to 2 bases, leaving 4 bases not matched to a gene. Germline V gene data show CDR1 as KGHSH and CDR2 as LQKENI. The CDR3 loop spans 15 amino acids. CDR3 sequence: CASSPRDSSNTEAFF. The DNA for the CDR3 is TGTGCCAGCTCACCACGGGACAGTTCTAACACTGAAGCTTTCTTT.

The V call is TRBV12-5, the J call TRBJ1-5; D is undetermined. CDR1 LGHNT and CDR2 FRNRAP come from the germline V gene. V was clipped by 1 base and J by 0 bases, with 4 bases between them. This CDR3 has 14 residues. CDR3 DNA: TGTGCTAGTGGTTTGGACGGTAGCAATCAGCCCCAGCATTTT. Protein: CASGLDGSNQPQHF.

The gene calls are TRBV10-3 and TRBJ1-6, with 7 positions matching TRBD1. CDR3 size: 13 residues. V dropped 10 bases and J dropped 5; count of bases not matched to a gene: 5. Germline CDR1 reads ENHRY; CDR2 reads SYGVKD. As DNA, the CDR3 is TGTGCCACCACCGGGACAGATAATTCACCCCTCCACTTT. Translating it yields CATTGTDNSPLHF.

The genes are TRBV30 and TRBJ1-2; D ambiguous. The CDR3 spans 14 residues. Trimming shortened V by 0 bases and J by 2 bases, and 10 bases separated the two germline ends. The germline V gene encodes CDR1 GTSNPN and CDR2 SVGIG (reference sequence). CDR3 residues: CAWSVPGVNYGYTF. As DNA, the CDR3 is TGTGCCTGGAGTGTACCTGGGGTGAACTATGGCTACACCTTC.

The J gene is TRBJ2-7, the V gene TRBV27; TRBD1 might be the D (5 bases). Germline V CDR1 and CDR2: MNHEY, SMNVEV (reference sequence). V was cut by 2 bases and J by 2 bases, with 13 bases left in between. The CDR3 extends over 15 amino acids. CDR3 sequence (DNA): TGTGCCAGCAGTTTACCGATGACAGAAACCTACGAGCAGTACTTC. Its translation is CASSLPMTETYEQYF.

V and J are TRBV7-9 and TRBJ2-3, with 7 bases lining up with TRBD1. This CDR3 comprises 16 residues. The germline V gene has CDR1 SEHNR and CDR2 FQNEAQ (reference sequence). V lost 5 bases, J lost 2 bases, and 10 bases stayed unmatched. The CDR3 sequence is CASSPQGEKITDTQYF. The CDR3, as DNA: TGTGCCAGCAGCCCCCAGGGGGAGAAAATCACAGATACGCAGTATTTT. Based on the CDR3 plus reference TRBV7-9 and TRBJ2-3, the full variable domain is DTGVSQNPRHKITKRGQNVTFRCDPISEHNRLYWYRQTLGQGPEFLTYFQNEAQLEKSRLLSDRFSAERPKGSFSTLEIQRTEQGDSAMYLCASSPQGEKITDTQYFGPGTRLTVL.

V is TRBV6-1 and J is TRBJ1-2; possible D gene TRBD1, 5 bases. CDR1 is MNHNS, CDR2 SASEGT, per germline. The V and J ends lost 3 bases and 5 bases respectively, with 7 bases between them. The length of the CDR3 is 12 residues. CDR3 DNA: TGTGCCAGCAGTGACCGACAGTATGGCTACACCTTC. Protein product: CASSDRQYGYTF.

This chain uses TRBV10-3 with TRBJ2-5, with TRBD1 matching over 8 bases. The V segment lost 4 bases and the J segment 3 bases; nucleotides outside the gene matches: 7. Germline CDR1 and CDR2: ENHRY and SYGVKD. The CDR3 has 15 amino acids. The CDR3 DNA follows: TGTGCCATCAGTGCACCCACACAGGGGGAAGAGACCCAGTACTTC. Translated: CAISAPTQGEETQYF.

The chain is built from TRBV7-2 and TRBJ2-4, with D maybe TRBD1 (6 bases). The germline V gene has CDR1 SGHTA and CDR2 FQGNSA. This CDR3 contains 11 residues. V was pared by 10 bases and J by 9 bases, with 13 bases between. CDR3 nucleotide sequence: TGTGCCATTTCCGCCAGGGGCATTCAGTACTTC. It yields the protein CAISARGIQYF. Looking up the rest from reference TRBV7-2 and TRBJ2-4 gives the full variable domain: GAGVSQSPSNKVTEKGKDVELRCDPISGHTALYWYRQSLGQGLEFLIYFQGNSAPDKSGLPSDRFSAERTGGSVSTLTIQRTQQEDSAVYLCAISARGIQYFGAGTRLSVL.

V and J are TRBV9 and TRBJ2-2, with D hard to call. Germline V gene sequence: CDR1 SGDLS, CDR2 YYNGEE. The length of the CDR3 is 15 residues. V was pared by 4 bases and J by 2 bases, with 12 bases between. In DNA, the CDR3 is TGTGCCAGCAGCCCCCGGATCGATAACACCGGGGAGCTGTTTTTT. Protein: CASSPRIDNTGELFF.